These 31 T cell receptor beta chains share one sample of origin, sequenced in a study of blood T cell repertoires in COVID-19. TCRdb's copy holds only in-frame clones and misses some; the assay was immunoSEQ multiplex PCR. The sample yields some 33,000 clones, approximately 90% seen once. Sequenced: peripheral blood. The receptor set was obtained from a human donor in a cohort sampled during active COVID-19.

This clone was seen only once. The chain links TRBV4-3 to TRBJ1-2; the match to TRBD1 covers 10 bases. CDR1 and CDR2 from the germline V gene are LGHNA and YSLEER. V shed 3 bases and J 0 bases; nucleotides not matched to a gene: 10. The CDR3 length is 18 residues. The CDR3 DNA is TGCGCCAGCAGCCATTCCGGGACAGGGGCCGGAGCTAACTATGGCTACACCTTC. Translation: CASSHSGTGAGANYGYTF.

The V call is TRBV28, the J call TRBJ1-6; maybe TRBD1 (5 bases). Germline CDR1 is MDHEN and CDR2 is SYDVKM. V was trimmed by 6 bases and J by 0 bases, leaving 12 bases between them. This CDR3 comprises 16 residues. CDR3: CASSWEGTSYNSPLHF. The CDR3 DNA follows: TGTGCCAGCAGCTGGGAGGGGACCTCCTATAATTCACCCCTCCACTTT.

Remarks on this clone: Its ends do not fully match the called genes, so a read error is possible. The chain employs TRBV6-5 and TRBJ2-1; no definite D call. Germline CDR1 reads MNHEY; CDR2 reads SVGAGI. The length of the CDR3 is 13 residues. The DNA for the CDR3 is TGTGCCAGCAGTTACTCGACTTACAAGGAGCAGTTCTTC. It codes for CASSYSTYKEQFF.

The chain links TRBV7-8 to TRBJ2-1, with TRBD1 matching 9 bases. V shed 8 bases and J 7 bases; nucleotides not matched to a gene: 12. This CDR3 is built from 15 residues. Germline V lookup: CDR1 SGHVS, CDR2 FQNEAQ. Here the CDR3 reads CASRTGTGNQNEQFF. The CDR3 nucleotides read TGTGCCAGCCGAACCGGGACAGGGAATCAAAATGAGCAGTTCTTC.

The rearrangement links TRBV19 to TRBJ2-7; TRBD1 is a possible D gene (7 bases). The germline CDR1 and CDR2 sequences are LNHDA and SQIVND (reference sequence). The V end lost 8 bases, the J end lost 3 bases, and 26 bases lay between the germline ends. The CDR3 length is 17 residues. The CDR3 coding sequence is TGTGCCAGTCCACCATATGACAGGGATTGGGACTGCTACGAGCAGTACGTC. Its protein is CASPPYDRDWDCYEQYV.

The chain combines TRBV12-3 or TRBV12-4 with TRBJ1-5; D is unclear. The V and J ends lost 3 bases and 2 bases respectively, with 5 bases between them. CDR3 length: 13 amino acids. The CDR3 DNA follows: TGTGCCAGCAGTTTGGCACGCAATCAGCCCCAGCATTTT. It specifies CASSLARNQPQHF.

This clone was picked up a small number of times. The chain carries TRBV6-5 and TRBJ1-5; 9 bases line up with TRBD1. Germline trimming cut 6 bases from V and 3 bases from J; bases unmatched to any gene: 6. The CDR3 is 15 residues long. Looked up from germline, CDR1 is MNHEY and CDR2 is SVGAGI. The CDR3 coding sequence is TGTGCCAGCAGGCTGGGACAGGGCTACAATCAGCCCCAGCATTTT. Translation gives CASRLGQGYNQPQHF.

The rearrangement joins TRBV7-2 to TRBJ1-1; unclear D gene. Germline V gives CDR1 SGHTA, CDR2 FQGNSA. CDR3 length: 11 amino acids. Trimming took off 5 bases at V and 11 bases at J, with 12 bases between the two ends. The CDR3 is CASSPPSRAFF. In DNA form, the CDR3 reads TGTGCCAGCAGCCCTCCCTCGAGGGCTTTCTTT.

This clone came up a few times. In nucleotides, the CDR3 is TGCGCCAGCAGCTTCCACGGGGGGCCCAATCAGCCCCAGCATTTT. Its translation is CASSFHGGPNQPQHF. This chain uses TRBV5-1 with TRBJ1-5; tentatively, D is TRBD1 (6 bases). CDR1 is SGHRS, CDR2 YFSETQ, per germline. This CDR3 is 15 amino acids long. The V and J ends lost 2 bases and 3 bases respectively, with 12 bases between them.

As to this clone: The sample carries other DNA sequences with the same CDR3. The rearrangement links TRBV3-1 (or the pseudogene TRBV3-2) to TRBJ1-5, with TRBD1 identical over 7 bases. The CDR3 has 14 amino acids. V trimming: 1 base; J trimming: 7 bases; junction bases outside the gene matches: 4. Per the germline V gene, CDR1 is LGHDT and CDR2 is YNNKEL (reference sequence). The CDR3 nucleotides are TGTGCCAGCAGCCAAGGACAGGGTGGACAGCCCCAGCATTTT. It codes for CASSQGQGGQPQHF.

The chain uses TRBV10-3 and TRBJ1-2, with D unresolved. Trimming removed 0 bases at V and 3 bases at J, with 8 bases between. Looked up from germline, CDR1 is ENHRY and CDR2 is SYGVKD. The CDR3 sequence is 14 residues long. CDR3 DNA sequence: TGTGCCATCAGTGAGTCCGACATATACTATGGCTACACCTTC. This gives the protein CAISESDIYYGYTF.

V usage is TRBV10-3 and J usage is TRBJ2-3; TRBD1 matches at 7 bases. Germline-derived CDR1 and CDR2 are ENHRY and SYGVKD. V gave up 2 bases and J gave up 2 bases; unmatched junction bases: 7. CDR3 length equals 16 residues. The DNA of the CDR3 is TGTGCCATCAGTGAGACCGGGACAGTCTCCACAGATACGCAGTATTTT. This encodes CAISETGTVSTDTQYF.

The CDR3 here is CASSLGRWGAGANVLTF. The CDR3 DNA sequence: TGTGCCAGCAGCTTAGGGAGGTGGGGGGCTGGGGCCAACGTCCTGACTTTC. The chain joins TRBV11-3 to TRBJ2-6, with a weak D call TRBD2 (6 bases). The CDR3 spans 17 residues. The V and J ends lost 1 base and 2 bases respectively, with 12 bases between them. The germline V gene has CDR1 SGHNT and CDR2 YENEEA.

In this sample, this clone turned up once. The chain employs TRBV2 and TRBJ1-6; 7 bases match TRBD1. V was clipped by 8 bases and J by 7 bases; unmatched bases: 5. Germline V CDR1 and CDR2: SNHLY, FYNNEI. The CDR3 is 13 amino acids. The CDR3 loop reads CASGRQGNSPLHF. The CDR3 bases are TGTGCCAGCGGTAGACAGGGAAATTCACCCCTCCACTTT.

The rearrangement uses TRBV28 and TRBJ1-2; 8 bases align to TRBD1. V trimming: 6 bases; J trimming: 8 bases; junction bases outside the gene matches: 17. Germline V gives CDR1 MDHEN, CDR2 SYDVKM. The CDR3 length is 16 residues. For the CDR3, the DNA is TGTGCCAGCAGGATATCAACCGGGACAGGATACGGCGGCTACACCTTC. The encoded protein is CASRISTGTGYGGYTF.

The sample holds a few counts of this clone. The V call is TRBV5-1, the J call TRBJ1-2; no reliable D call. The CDR3 extends over 14 amino acids. Trimming pared 0 bases from V and 4 bases from J, leaving 10 bases between. Germline V gene lookup returns CDR1 SGHRS and CDR2 YFSETQ. The CDR3 DNA reads as TGCGCCAGCAGCTTGGCTGTGGGAGCCTATGGCTACACCTTC. Its translation is CASSLAVGAYGYTF.

This chain joins TRBV5-6 and TRBJ2-3; 8 bases agree with TRBD2. Germline V gene sequence: CDR1 SGHDT, CDR2 YYEEEE. CDR3 length equals 17 residues. V was clipped by 4 bases and J by 4 bases; unmatched bases: 14. The DNA of the CDR3 is TGTGCCAGCAGCCCCTTTGGGGCGGGAGGAACCCCAGATACGCAGTATTTT. It is translated as CASSPFGAGGTPDTQYF.

The genes are TRBV7-3 and TRBJ2-4; TRBD2 aligns across 7 bases. Unmatched junction bases numbered 8, after V lost 1 base and J lost 11 bases. In germline, CDR1 is SGHTA, CDR2 FQGTGA. The CDR3 is 14 residues long. CDR3 region: CASSLRGRVGVQYF. In DNA, the CDR3 is TGTGCCAGCAGCTTAAGGGGGAGGGTAGGCGTTCAGTACTTC.

This clone was observed a handful of times. The gene calls are TRBV19 and TRBJ1-6, with TRBD1 matching over 8 bases. Germline CDR1 LNHDA, CDR2 SQIVND (reference sequence). V lost 4 bases to trimming and J lost 6 bases; unmatched junction nucleotides: 11. CDR3 length: 17 amino acids. CDR3 region: CASSTTGGRRRNSPLHF. DNA of the CDR3: TGTGCCAGTAGTACAACAGGGGGACGCCGTCGTAATTCACCCCTCCACTTT.

This clone was counted a single time. The chain carries TRBV19 and TRBJ1-1, with D perhaps TRBD1 (6 bases). With 9 bases removed from V and 11 bases from J, the gap between germline ends came to 22 bases. CDR3 length: 13 amino acids. CDR1 and CDR2 from the germline V gene are LNHDA and SQIVND (reference sequence). This chain's CDR3 is CASETGGGLGAFF. DNA of the CDR3: TGTGCCAGCGAGACAGGCGGTGGTCTGGGGGCTTTCTTT.

This chain links TRBV6-2 or TRBV6-3 with TRBJ2-7; 11 positions agree with TRBD2. CDR1 MNHEY and CDR2 SVGEGT come from the germline V gene. V shed 4 bases and J 5 bases; nucleotides not matched to a gene: 19. The CDR3 is 19 amino acids. The CDR3 nucleotides read TGTGCCAGCAGTTCTCAACCTTCTACTAGCGGGAGTACGTTACACGAGCAGTACGTC. Protein sequence: CASSSQPSTSGSTLHEQYV.

Only one count was recorded for this clone. The rearrangement links TRBV5-1 to TRBJ2-5, with a tentative D call TRBD2 (6 bases). Germline loops: CDR1 SGHRS, CDR2 YFSETQ. The V end lost 9 bases, the J end lost 4 bases, and 16 bases lay between the germline ends. The CDR3 runs to 13 residues. CDR3 amino acids: CATRLGSTETQYF. CDR3 bases: TGCGCCACCAGACTAGGAAGCACAGAGACCCAGTACTTC.

J is TRBJ2-4 and V is TRBV4-2, with no clear D. This CDR3 has 15 residues. Trimming pared 1 base from V and 2 bases from J, leaving 9 bases between. Germline V gives CDR1 LGHNA, CDR2 YNFKEQ. In nucleotides, the CDR3 is TGTGCCAGCAGCCAAGTTTCCAGGACCAAAAACATTCAGTACTTC. Translation gives CASSQVSRTKNIQYF.

The CDR3 region has the DNA TGTGCCAGCAGCCTTGCTAGCGGGGGGGCTATATCGCAGTTCTTC. Its protein is CASSLASGGAISQFF. This rearrangement joins TRBV7-2 to TRBJ2-1; 12 nucleotides line up with TRBD2. From germline, CDR1 is SGHTA and CDR2 FQGNSA. The length of the CDR3 is 15 residues. With 5 bases clipped from V and 12 bases from J, the junction kept 11 bases outside the gene matches.

This clone occurred once. The chain is built from TRBV19 and TRBJ1-4; no clear D gene. CDR3 size: 15 residues. Germline V gene lookup returns CDR1 LNHDA and CDR2 SQIVND (reference sequence). V was cut by 5 bases and J by 3 bases, with 13 bases left in between. The CDR3 nucleotides read TGTGCCAGTAGTCTCTCTGGGCAGTCTAATGAAAAACTGTTTTTT. It codes for CASSLSGQSNEKLFF.

This chain links TRBV11-2 with TRBJ2-2; maybe TRBD1 (5 bases). This CDR3 has 14 residues. Germline assignment: CDR1 SGHAT and CDR2 FQNNGV. V lost 6 bases and J 3 bases, leaving 11 bases between the germline ends. CDR3 sequence: CASRTGPYTGELFF. The CDR3 coding sequence is TGTGCCAGCAGAACAGGTCCCTACACCGGGGAGCTGTTTTTT.

The rearrangement joins TRBV7-2 to TRBJ2-5; TRBD2 matches 8 bases. The V segment lost 5 bases and the J segment 5 bases; nucleotides outside the gene matches: 10. Looked up from germline, CDR1 is SGHTA and CDR2 is FQGNSA. The CDR3 runs to 15 residues. The CDR3 sequence is CASSLRAGGMETQYF. The DNA for the CDR3 is TGTGCCAGCAGCCTCCGGGCGGGGGGTATGGAGACCCAGTACTTC. The full variable domain, rest sourced from reference TRBV7-2 and TRBJ2-5, is GAGVSQSPSNKVTEKGKDVELRCDPISGHTALYWYRQSLGQGLEFLIYFQGNSAPDKSGLPSDRFSAERTGGSVSTLTIQRTQQEDSAVYLCASSLRAGGMETQYFGPGTRLLVL.

The chain recombines TRBV6-5 with TRBJ1-3; D remains unclear. The CDR3 runs 16 residues. Germline CDR1 MNHEY, CDR2 SVGAGI. Between the trimmed V and J ends, which lost 2 bases and 0 bases, there was a span of 11 bases. The CDR3 here is CASSYTYRSSGNTIYF. DNA of the CDR3: TGTGCCAGCAGTTACACTTACAGAAGCTCTGGAAACACCATATATTTT.

The genes are TRBV19 and TRBJ2-3, with 9 bases aligning to TRBD2. Germline CDR1 reads LNHDA; CDR2 reads SQIVND (reference sequence). The trim removed 6 bases at V and 2 bases at J, leaving 3 bases unmatched. The CDR3 consists of 14 residues. CDR3 region: CASSLAGFTDTQYF. The CDR3 DNA reads TGTGCCAGTAGCCTAGCGGGGTTCACAGATACGCAGTATTTT.

The genes are TRBV2 and TRBJ2-4; 7 bases are shared with TRBD2. The CDR3 has 11 amino acids. Per the germline V gene, CDR1 is SNHLY and CDR2 is FYNNEI. Trimming at V came to 7 bases and at J to 8 bases, leaving 2 bases not matched to a gene. The CDR3 nucleotides read TGTGCCAGCACACGGGGGGACATTCAGTACTTC. Translation gives CASTRGDIQYF.

The V gene is TRBV3-1 (or the pseudogene TRBV3-2), the J gene TRBJ2-3, with a tentative D call TRBD2 (6 bases). Germline CDR1 reads LGHDT; CDR2 reads YNNKEL (reference sequence). Trimming shortened V by 0 bases and J by 3 bases, and 19 bases separated the two germline ends. This CDR3 region has 18 residues. Written as DNA, the CDR3 is TGTGCCAGCAGCCAAGACTCGGGCGGGGTCAGGAGGACAGATACGCAGTATTTT. It yields the protein CASSQDSGGVRRTDTQYF.